This TCR beta chain emerged from a study of blood T cells in healthy people across ages. The V end lost 2 bases, the J end lost 5 bases, and 8 bases lay between the germline ends. This CDR3 is built from 13 residues. The germline V gene encodes CDR1 MNHEY and CDR2 SMNVEV (reference sequence). A sample-barcoded 5' primer and a J-beta primer mix were used in a second PCR of about 6 to 11 cycles. MiXCR, run by TCRdb on the 5' RACE reads, gives a single entry per CDR3 protein. The table records some 780,000 distinct CDR3 sequences, roughly 56% of them present only once. The clonotype originates from a man aged 40-55 years in good health. Sample: blood. V gene TRBV27 combines with J gene TRBJ2-3; D not resolved. CDR3 DNA: TGTGCCAGCAGTTTAAATGTCATAGATACGCAGTATTTT. This sequence encodes CASSLNVIDTQYF.